A selection of T cell receptor beta chains follows, all from one sample in a study of spatial heterogeneity in lung cancer. Each CDR3 protein gets one entry after TCRdb re-called the 5' RACE reads with MiXCR. Found here are over a thousand distinct CDR3 sequences, around 6.3% of them singletons; the top ten hold around 19%. Specimen: normal lung tissue next to the tumor, collected at surgery. The receptors shown here come from a male donor with early-stage non-small cell lung cancer. CDR3s include the opening cysteine and the closing phenylalanine or tryptophan.

v_call: TRBV12-3/TRBV12-4; j_call: TRBJ2-3; cdr3_aa: CASEDGSTDTQYF
v_call: TRBV10-2; j_call: TRBJ1-1; cdr3_aa: CASRGGPLNTEAFF
v_call: TRBV6-5; j_call: TRBJ1-2; cdr3_aa: CASSQESTGDNGYTF
v_call: TRBV2; j_call: TRBJ1-1; cdr3_aa: CATKTGMAEAFF
v_call: TRBV20-1; j_call: TRBJ1-5; cdr3_aa: CSAPTGGIYQPQHF
v_call: TRBV20-1; j_call: TRBJ2-5; cdr3_aa: CSARDRAGGPRQETQYF
v_call: TRBV28; j_call: TRBJ1-5; cdr3_aa: CASSWAVNQPQHF
v_call: TRBV5-4; j_call: TRBJ2-7; cdr3_aa: CASSLSGGASSYEQYF
v_call: TRBV11-2; j_call: TRBJ2-3; cdr3_aa: CASSLRPGLNTDTQYF
v_call: TRBV28; j_call: TRBJ2-7; cdr3_aa: CASSTGGGRVVEQYF
v_call: TRBV19; j_call: TRBJ1-6; cdr3_aa: CASTPKQGGGSPLHF
v_call: TRBV29-1; j_call: TRBJ1-1; cdr3_aa: CSAPGQGEGTEAFF
v_call: TRBV27; j_call: TRBJ1-3; cdr3_aa: CASSGQGPHSGNTIYF
v_call: TRBV7-2; j_call: TRBJ1-2; cdr3_aa: CASSLSLTGRDGYTF
v_call: TRBV27; j_call: TRBJ1-1; cdr3_aa: CASSLRANTEAFF